A single T cell receptor beta chain is shown here with its context. Its antigen is currently unknown. This same CDR3 is encoded by further DNA sequences in the sample. This sample is part of a study of beta chain features in type 1 diabetes. Whole-study results and caveats: Shortening that was moderate but significant affected the TCRB CDR3s of Type 1 diabetes patients in all four CD4+ subsets.

Since all of the isolated RNA was reverse transcribed, expressed TCRB transcripts were what got sequenced. Some clones are missing from TCRdb's copy, which holds only in-frame ones; the method was immunoSEQ multiplex PCR. The table includes 100,000 to 150,000 clones, roughly 10% detected once. Germline V lookup: CDR1 SNHLY, CDR2 FYNNEI. Trimming cost V 3 bases and J 2 bases, with 7 bases left between them. The CDR3 extends over 13 amino acids. This receptor was identified in a man aged 25-45 years with type 1 diabetes. Source material: central memory CD4+ T cells from blood. This rearrangement joins TRBV2 to TRBJ1-1; D is perhaps TRBD1 (5 bases). CDR3 sequence: CASSEQGNTEAFF. Written as DNA, the CDR3 is TGTGCCAGCAGTGAGCAGGGAAACACTGAAGCTTTCTTT.